The rows below give T cell receptor beta chains drawn from one sample of a study of control samples from healthy donors and cancer patients. Generated by immunoSEQ multiplex PCR, the TCRdb table keeps only in-frame clones and is missing some. Found here are more than 95,000 clones, roughly 84% of them singletons; the top ten hold 1.5% to 2%. The specimen sequenced was blood. All receptors come from a man between 18 and 29 years old in good health. The CDR3 runs from the conserved cysteine through the conserved F or W. Fields, in order: V gene, D gene, J gene, clone size, CDR3 protein, CDR3 DNA. The D gene is left open where the match is weak. Clone size is shown for a subset of rows, as once, few, many or a class of expanded clone.

TRBV11-2	NA	TRBJ1-2	NA	CASSLEWGVEVYGYTF	TGTGCCAGCAGCTTAGAATGGGGGGTTGAGGTCTATGGCTACACCTTC
TRBV6-5	NA	TRBJ2-1	NA	CASSYGRVNEQFF	TGTGCCAGCAGTTACGGCAGGGTGAATGAGCAGTTCTTC
TRBV7-9	NA	TRBJ1-2	NA	CASSLGGYTF	TGTGCCAGCAGCTTAGGTGGCTACACCTTC
TRBV12-3/TRBV12-4	NA	TRBJ2-2	NA	CASSAQGAELFF	TGTGCCAGCAGTGCGCAGGGAGCGGAGCTGTTTTTT
TRBV7-2	NA	TRBJ1-1	NA	CASSPGRVAEAFF	TGTGCCAGCAGCCCCGGACGGGTGGCGGAAGCTTTCTTT
TRBV19	TRBD1	TRBJ1-5	few	CASSHDRVVQNQPQHF	TGTGCCAGTAGTCATGACAGGGTGGTACAAAATCAGCCCCAGCATTTT
TRBV5-1	NA	TRBJ2-7	NA	CASSSGTLIGEQYF	TGCGCCAGCAGCTCCGGGACATTGATTGGCGAGCAGTACTTC
TRBV4-3	NA	TRBJ2-1	few	CASSQDRARWVF	TGCGCCAGCAGCCAAGATCGGGCCCGATGGGTCTTC
TRBV18	NA	TRBJ1-4	NA	CASSPPVGFLGEKLFF	TGTGCCAGCTCACCACCGGTCGGGTTTTTGGGTGAAAAACTGTTTTTT
TRBV15	TRBD1	TRBJ2-5	NA	CATGTVKWGYETQYF	TGTGCCACCGGGACAGTGAAATGGGGGTATGAGACCCAGTACTTC
TRBV18	TRBD2	TRBJ2-7	once	CASSRADAGGSHYEQYF	TGTGCCAGCTCACGGGCGGACGCGGGAGGGTCCCACTACGAGCAGTACTTC
TRBV19	NA	TRBJ2-1	NA	CASSMMWAGTYNEQFF	TGTGCCAGTAGTATGATGTGGGCAGGGACTTACAATGAGCAGTTCTTC
TRBV6-5	TRBD1	TRBJ1-6	NA	CASSPYDRDNSPLHF	TGTGCCAGCAGTCCGTACGACAGGGATAATTCACCCCTCCACTTT
TRBV19	NA	TRBJ2-1	NA	CASSISLYNEQFF	TGTGCCAGTAGTATATCCCTCTACAATGAGCAGTTCTTC
TRBV27	NA	TRBJ1-2	NA	CASSSTADYGYTF	TGTGCCAGCAGTTCCACTGCGGACTATGGCTACACCTTC
TRBV9	TRBD1	TRBJ1-2	NA	CASSEGQGYGYTF	TGTGCCAGCAGCGAGGGACAGGGGTATGGCTACACCTTC
TRBV25-1	NA	TRBJ2-5	NA	CASSEYPKETQYF	TGTGCCAGCAGTGAATATCCAAAAGAGACCCAGTACTTC
TRBV15	NA	TRBJ2-7	NA	CATSRDRNRAFPYEQYF	TGTGCCACCAGCAGAGATAGGAACCGGGCATTCCCCTACGAGCAGTACTTC
TRBV20-1	NA	TRBJ1-1	NA	CSASSNSNTEAFF	TGCAGTGCTAGTTCCAATTCGAACACTGAAGCTTTCTTT
TRBV11-2	TRBD1	TRBJ1-2	once	CASSSNRGANYGYTF	TGTGCCAGCAGCTCCAACAGGGGTGCTAACTATGGCTACACCTTC
TRBV5-1	NA	TRBJ1-1	once	CASSLPMTQGATEAFF	TGCGCCAGCAGCTTGCCGATGACCCAGGGAGCCACTGAAGCTTTCTTT
TRBV27	NA	TRBJ1-3	NA	CASSLRGTHGNTIYF	TGTGCCAGCAGTTTACGCGGGACACACGGAAACACCATATATTTT
TRBV9	TRBD2	TRBJ2-2	NA	CASSPGGGMNGELFF	TGTGCCAGCAGCCCCGGGGGGGGCATGAACGGGGAGCTGTTTTTT
TRBV11-2	NA	TRBJ1-2	NA	CASSLDSYGYTF	TGTGCCAGCAGCTTAGACTCATATGGCTACACCTTC
TRBV5-4	NA	TRBJ1-2	NA	CASSSGGDQLHYGYTF	TGTGCCAGCAGCTCGGGAGGGGACCAGCTGCACTATGGCTACACCTTC
TRBV27	NA	TRBJ1-5	once	CASSSRTANQPQHF	TGTGCCAGCAGTAGTAGGACAGCTAATCAGCCCCAGCATTTT
TRBV12-5	TRBD2	TRBJ2-3	NA	CASGLVGGTSGPKKESRGTDTQYF	TGTGCTAGTGGTTTGGTAGGGGGAACTAGCGGACCCAAAAAAGAGTCAAGGGGCACAGATACGCAGTATTTT
TRBV28	TRBD1	TRBJ1-2	NA	CASSSGQGTGGYTF	TGTGCCAGCAGTTCGGGACAGGGGACGGGCGGCTACACCTTC
TRBV5-1	NA	TRBJ1-1	few	CASSFTGSFNEAFF	TGCGCCAGCAGCTTCACAGGGAGTTTTAATGAAGCTTTCTTT
TRBV18	NA	TRBJ2-7	NA	CASSPQSSYEQYF	TGTGCCAGCTCACCACAGAGCTCCTACGAGCAGTACTTC
TRBV18	NA	TRBJ2-5	NA	CASSPLGPPKETQYF	TGTGCCAGCTCACCGTTAGGCCCACCTAAAGAGACCCAGTACTTC
TRBV18	NA	TRBJ2-7	NA	CASSYTSSLYEQYF	TGTGCCAGCTCATATACTAGCAGCCTCTACGAGCAGTACTTC
TRBV28	TRBD1	TRBJ1-4	NA	CASRGHRGLNEKLFF	TGTGCCAGCCGGGGGCACAGGGGACTTAATGAAAAACTGTTTTTT
TRBV21-1	NA	TRBJ2-7	NA	CASSKTYEQYF	TGTGCCAGCAGCAAAACCTACGAGCAGTACTTC
TRBV2	NA	TRBJ2-2	NA	CASTSTTGELFF	TGTGCCAGCACTAGTACCACCGGGGAGCTGTTTTTT
TRBV5-1	NA	TRBJ2-3	NA	CASRLMGDSTDTQYF	TGCGCCAGCAGACTGATGGGAGACAGCACAGATACGCAGTATTTT
TRBV19	NA	TRBJ1-1	NA	CASTRVVDTEAFF	TGTGCCAGCACCAGGGTGGTGGACACTGAAGCTTTCTTT
TRBV4-1	NA	TRBJ2-2	NA	CASSQPTGSGELFF	TGCGCCAGCAGCCAACCAACAGGGTCCGGGGAGCTGTTTTTT
TRBV18	NA	TRBJ1-4	NA	CASGQPNEKLFF	TGTGCCAGTGGACAGCCGAATGAAAAACTGTTTTTT
TRBV25-1	TRBD1	TRBJ1-1	NA	CASSPETGVVRNTEAFF	TGTGCCAGCAGTCCGGAGACAGGGGTTGTACGAAACACTGAAGCTTTCTTT
TRBV5-6	TRBD1	TRBJ2-6	NA	CASSYRAGTGDVLTF	TGTGCCAGCAGCTACCGGGCCGGGACAGGGGACGTCCTGACTTTC